The rows below give T cell receptor beta chains drawn from one sample of a study of OX40 agonist ivuxolimab in advanced cancers. TCRdb keeps only in-frame clones here, not all; method: immunoSEQ multiplex PCR. The sample carries under 25,000 clones, about 87% recorded once. The input for sequencing was CD4+ or CD8+ T cells sorted from blood, taken in a trial of the OX40 agonist ivuxolimab. All receptors derive from an adult with an advanced solid tumor such as melanoma, head and neck, liver or kidney cancer. Both conserved end residues are part of each CDR3. Fields, in order: D gene, clone size, J gene, V gene, CDR3 protein, CDR3 DNA. The D gene is left open where the match is weak. The listing skips clone size in some rows; elsewhere it reads once, few, many or a size class.

NA NA TRBJ2-7 TRBV27 CASSLVGAQTYEQYF TGTGCCAGCAGTTTAGTCGGCGCTCAAACCTACGAGCAGTACTTC
NA NA TRBJ2-3 TRBV7-3 CASSLKGQGSTDTQYF TGTGCCAGCAGCTTAAAGGGGCAGGGGAGCACAGATACGCAGTATTTT
NA NA TRBJ2-7 TRBV4-2 CASSLGGYEQYF TGTGCCAGCAGCTTGGGGGGATACGAGCAGTACTTC
NA NA TRBJ1-3 TRBV5-6 CASSLGTFRVNTIYF TGTGCCAGCAGCTTGGGGACCTTTAGAGTAAACACCATATATTTT
TRBD2 NA TRBJ2-5 TRBV7-9 CASSLWAGGHETQYF TGTGCCAGCAGCTTATGGGCGGGGGGGCACGAGACCCAGTACTTC
NA NA TRBJ1-2 TRBV6-5 CATSKGVGYTF TGTGCCACCTCTAAGGGGGTCGGCTACACCTTC
NA NA TRBJ2-7 TRBV6-5 CASSEPLEQYF TGTGCCAGCAGTGAGCCCCTCGAGCAGTACTTC
TRBD1 NA TRBJ2-2 TRBV5-1 CASSSSGGRTGELFF TGCGCCAGCAGCTCATCAGGGGGCCGAACCGGGGAGCTGTTTTTT
TRBD1 NA TRBJ1-1 TRBV29-1 CSVSTGGQNTEAFF TGCAGCGTTTCCACAGGGGGCCAGAACACTGAAGCTTTCTTT
TRBD2 NA TRBJ2-1 TRBV5-4 CASSLAGGYNNEQFF TGTGCCAGCAGTCTAGCGGGAGGGTACAACAATGAGCAGTTCTTC
NA NA TRBJ2-1 TRBV9 CASSAPGTPNEQFF TGTGCCAGCAGCGCCCCCGGGACTCCGAATGAGCAGTTCTTC
NA NA TRBJ2-7 TRBV7-9 CAGSLRDDEQYF TGTGCCGGCAGCTTAAGGGATGACGAGCAGTACTTC
NA NA TRBJ2-7 TRBV5-6 CASSRTVLAYEQYF TGTGCCAGCAGCAGGACAGTTCTCGCCTACGAGCAGTACTTC
NA NA TRBJ1-3 TRBV15 CATSRDRGGNTIYF TGTGCCACCAGCAGAGATAGAGGGGGAAACACCATATATTTT
NA NA TRBJ2-4 TRBV28 CASSLAGSRIQYF TGTGCCAGCAGTTTAGCCGGGAGTCGCATTCAGTACTTC
TRBD2 NA TRBJ2-5 TRBV5-6 CASRPSGRAGETQYF TGTGCCAGCAGACCAAGCGGGAGGGCCGGCGAGACCCAGTACTTC
TRBD1 NA TRBJ2-7 TRBV11-2 CASSIRSTGTANYNEQYF TGTGCCAGCAGCATCCGGTCAACCGGGACAGCGAATTACAACGAGCAGTACTTC
TRBD1 NA TRBJ2-7 TRBV5-4 CASRTNRGPYEQYF TGTGCCAGCAGGACGAACAGGGGGCCCTACGAGCAGTACTTC
NA once TRBJ1-5 TRBV5-6 CASSLEGWGPNQPQHF TGTGCCAGCAGCTTGGAGGGGTGGGGACCCAATCAGCCCCAGCATTTT
TRBD1 once TRBJ2-5 TRBV5-1 CASSLAQGQGLGTQYF TGCGCCAGCAGCTTGGCCCAGGGACAGGGACTTGGGACCCAGTACTTC
NA NA TRBJ1-3 TRBV6-5 CASSISSSGNTIYF TGTGCCAGCAGTATCAGCAGCTCTGGAAACACCATATATTTT
TRBD2 NA TRBJ2-1 TRBV5-1 CASKTSGSSSYNEQFF TGCGCCAGCAAGACTAGCGGGTCTAGCTCCTACAATGAGCAGTTCTTC
NA NA TRBJ1-2 TRBV6-1 CASSDRAYTF TGTGCCAGCAGTGACCGGGCCTACACCTTC
TRBD1 NA TRBJ1-2 TRBV29-1 CSVDYRQGSYGYTF TGCAGCGTTGACTACCGACAGGGTTCCTATGGCTACACCTTC
NA NA TRBJ2-3 TRBV12-5 CASALGSTDTQYF TGTGCTAGTGCCCTTGGTAGCACAGATACGCAGTATTTT
NA NA TRBJ1-6 TRBV29-1 CSVGTADNSPLHF TGCAGCGTTGGGACGGCCGATAATTCACCCCTCCACTTT
TRBD2 NA TRBJ2-1 TRBV10-1 CASSVGSGSRPEQFF TGCGCCAGCAGTGTCGGTAGCGGGAGCCGTCCTGAGCAGTTCTTC
NA few TRBJ1-4 TRBV30 CAWRARGAGEQKLFF TGTGCCTGGAGGGCCCGGGGGGCAGGGGAGCAAAAACTGTTTTTT
TRBD1 NA TRBJ2-1 TRBV5-8 CASSRVGQGAKNNYNEQFF TGTGCCAGCAGCCGAGTTGGACAGGGGGCGAAAAACAATTACAATGAGCAGTTCTTC
NA NA TRBJ1-1 TRBV6-5 CASTPDRNTEAFF TGTGCCAGCACCCCCGACCGGAACACTGAAGCTTTCTTT
TRBD1 once TRBJ2-7 TRBV27 CASSLVGGGYEQYF TGTGCCAGCAGTTTAGTAGGGGGCGGTTACGAGCAGTACTTC
TRBD2 NA TRBJ2-4 TRBV9 CASSVTSGGIAKNIQYF TGTGCCAGCAGCGTGACTAGCGGGGGTATAGCCAAAAACATTCAGTACTTC
NA few TRBJ1-5 TRBV6-1 CASSEVGVDQPQHF TGTGCCAGCAGTGAAGTCGGAGTAGATCAGCCCCAGCATTTT
NA NA TRBJ1-2 TRBV7-2 CASSLLQAYGYTF TGTGCCAGCAGCTTACTACAGGCCTATGGCTACACCTTC
NA NA TRBJ2-5 TRBV25-1 CASSEAAYQETQYF TGTGCCAGCAGTGAGGCGGCCTACCAAGAGACCCAGTACTTC
TRBD2 NA TRBJ2-1 TRBV5-1 CASSLEVGGPNNEQFF TGCGCCAGCAGCTTGGAGGTGGGAGGGCCCAACAATGAGCAGTTCTTC
TRBD2 NA TRBJ2-2 TRBV2 CASDGLAGGSGELFF TGTGCCAGCGATGGGCTAGCGGGGGGATCCGGGGAGCTGTTTTTT
TRBD1 NA TRBJ1-2 TRBV2 CASSEDRNYGYTF TGTGCCAGCAGCGAGGACAGGAACTATGGCTACACCTTC
TRBD2 NA TRBJ2-3 TRBV9 CASSQTSGPTDTQYF TGTGCCAGCAGCCAGACTAGCGGCCCCACAGATACGCAGTATTTT